A selection of T cell receptor beta chains follows, all from one sample in a study of blood T cell repertoires in COVID-19. Here immunoSEQ multiplex PCR was the method, and the copy in TCRdb shows in-frame clones only, minus some. Of 90,000 to 120,000 clones listed, roughly 88% are singletons. The sample consisted of peripheral blood. Source of these receptors: a man aged 45-65 years with active or convalescent COVID-19. CDR3s include the opening cysteine and the closing phenylalanine or tryptophan. A D gene is named only where the DNA matches it firmly. Size tells how often a clone was seen (once, few, many) or the class of an expanded clone, and some rows leave it out.

abundance	d_gene	v_gene	j_gene	CDR3aa	CDR3nt
NA	NA	TRBV2	TRBJ1-5	CASSTRRGPLGNQPQHF	TGTGCCAGCAGTACCCGCAGGGGCCCCCTAGGTAATCAGCCCCAGCATTTT
NA	TRBD1	TRBV7-8	TRBJ1-1	CASSLQQGANTEAFF	TGTGCCAGCAGCTTACAACAGGGGGCGAACACTGAAGCTTTCTTT
once	NA	TRBV6-5	TRBJ1-2	CASSYSPGGTNYGYTF	TGTGCCAGCAGTTACTCGCCGGGGGGCACCAACTATGGCTACACCTTC
NA	NA	TRBV2	TRBJ2-3	CASSQRSLFTDTQYF	TGTGCCAGCAGTCAACGGTCCTTATTCACAGATACGCAGTATTTT
NA	TRBD1	TRBV6-6	TRBJ1-6	CASRDGQGNSPLHF	TGTGCCAGCAGAGACGGACAGGGTAATTCACCCCTCCACTTT
once	NA	TRBV30	TRBJ1-2	CAWSTGFNYGYTF	TGTGCCTGGAGTACGGGGTTCAACTATGGCTACACCTTC
NA	NA	TRBV18	TRBJ2-1	CASSQSNEQFF	TGTGCCAGCTCACAGAGCAATGAGCAGTTCTTC
once	TRBD2	TRBV30	TRBJ2-7	CAWSGGLAGLYEQYF	TGTGCCTGGAGTGGAGGACTAGCGGGACTCTACGAGCAGTACTTC
NA	NA	TRBV2	TRBJ2-1	CASWGDQPAYNEQFF	TGTGCCAGCTGGGGGGACCAACCGGCCTACAATGAGCAGTTCTTC
NA	TRBD2	TRBV29-1	TRBJ2-5	CSVGLAGEGTQYF	TGCAGCGTGGGACTAGCGGGAGAAGGGACCCAGTACTTC
NA	TRBD2	TRBV2	TRBJ2-3	CASSALAGGGTDTQYF	TGTGCCAGCAGTGCCCTAGCGGGAGGAGGTACAGATACGCAGTATTTT
few	NA	TRBV4-3	TRBJ2-1	CASSQEIHGSGVNEQFF	TGCGCCAGCAGCCAAGAAATTCACGGTAGCGGAGTCAATGAGCAGTTCTTC
NA	TRBD1	TRBV12-3/TRBV12-4	TRBJ1-1	CASSWQGATEAFF	TGTGCCAGCAGTTGGCAGGGGGCCACTGAAGCTTTCTTT
NA	TRBD1	TRBV19	TRBJ1-6	CASSRGQPDNSPLHF	TGTGCCAGTAGTAGGGGACAGCCTGACAATTCACCCCTCCACTTT